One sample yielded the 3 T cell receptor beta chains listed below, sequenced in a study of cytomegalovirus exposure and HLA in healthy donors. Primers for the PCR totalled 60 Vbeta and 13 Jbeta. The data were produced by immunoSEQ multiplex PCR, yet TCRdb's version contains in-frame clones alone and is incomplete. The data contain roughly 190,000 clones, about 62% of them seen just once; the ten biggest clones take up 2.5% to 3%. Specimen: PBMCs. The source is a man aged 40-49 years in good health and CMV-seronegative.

For the CDR3, the DNA is TGTGCCAGCAGCTTGGAACCGAGCTCTGGAAACACCATATATTTT. It encodes CASSLEPSSGNTIYF. This sequence joins TRBV5-4 and TRBJ1-3; D remains ambiguous. V was pared by 0 bases and J by 0 bases, with 7 bases between. The CDR3 loop spans 15 amino acids. The germline CDR1 and CDR2 sequences are SGHNT and YYREEE (reference sequence).

For the CDR3, the DNA is TGTGCCAGCAGCTTGCCCGGACAGGGATCTTTTTCTCACACAGATACGCAGTATTTT. It specifies CASSLPGQGSFSHTDTQYF. The J gene is TRBJ2-3, the V gene TRBV7-6; 8 bases fit TRBD1. Germline CDR1 SGHVS, CDR2 FNYEAQ. Trimming at V came to 3 bases and at J to 2 bases, leaving 16 bases not matched to a gene. This CDR3 contains 19 residues.

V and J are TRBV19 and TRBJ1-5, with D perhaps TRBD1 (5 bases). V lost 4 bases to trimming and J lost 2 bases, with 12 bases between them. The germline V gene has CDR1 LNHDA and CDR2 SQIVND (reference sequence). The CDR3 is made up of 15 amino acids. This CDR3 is CASSTGGVGNQPQHF. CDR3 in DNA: TGTGCCAGTAGTACCGGGGGGGTTGGCAATCAGCCCCAGCATTTT. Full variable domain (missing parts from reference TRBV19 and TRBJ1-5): DGGITQSPKYLFRKEGQNVTLSCEQNLNHDAMYWYRQDPGQGLRLIYYSQIVNDFQKGDIAEGYSVSREKKESFPLTVTSAQKNPTAFYLCASSTGGVGNQPQHFGDGTRLSIL.